Listed below are T cell receptor beta chains from one sample, sequenced in a study of T cell responses to AZD1222 COVID-19 vaccine. Method: immunoSEQ multiplex PCR; TCRdb's copy keeps in-frame clones and lacks some. The sample carries about 130,000 clones, 90% recorded once. Specimen: peripheral blood, collected on day 0 of AZD1222 vaccination. The receptor set was obtained from an adult in good health. CDR3s include the opening cysteine and the closing phenylalanine or tryptophan. The D gene is left open where the match is weak. Part of the rows lack a size; the others show once, few, many or a class for expanded clones.

cdr3_nt	cdr3_aa	d_call	j_call	v_call	clone_size
TGTGCCAGCAGCCCGGGGACAGGCCAGGCCACTGAAGCTTTCTTT	CASSPGTGQATEAFF	TRBD1	TRBJ1-1	TRBV5-4	-
TGTGCCAGCAGCGAGCACCAGGGGATTAATTCACCCCTCCACTTT	CASSEHQGINSPLHF	-	TRBJ1-6	TRBV9	-
TGTGCCAGCAGGATCTCCTTCACAGATACGCAGTATTTT	CASRISFTDTQYF	-	TRBJ2-3	TRBV6-5	-
TGTGCCAGCAGCTTAGGGCCGGAGAACTATGGCTACACCTTC	CASSLGPENYGYTF	-	TRBJ1-2	TRBV7-8	-
TGTGCCAGCAGTGAGGGCAGGACAGACTATGGCTACACCTTC	CASSEGRTDYGYTF	-	TRBJ1-2	TRBV2	-
TGTGCCAGCAGCAAAGAGTCAGGGGAAGGCAACTATGGCTACACCTTC	CASSKESGEGNYGYTF	-	TRBJ1-2	TRBV21-1	once
TGCGCCAGCAAAGGGGACAGGGAAGAGACCCAGTACTTC	CASKGDREETQYF	TRBD1	TRBJ2-5	TRBV23-1	-
TGTGCCAGCTCGCCTAGTGAGGGGGGCAGTGGCTACACCTTC	CASSPSEGGSGYTF	-	TRBJ1-2	TRBV18	-
TGTGCCAGCAGCTCGGGCGGCCTAGACTATGGCTACACCTTC	CASSSGGLDYGYTF	-	TRBJ1-2	TRBV7-8	-
TGTGCCAGTATGGGAGGGAGTGAGCAGTTCTTC	CASMGGSEQFF	TRBD2	TRBJ2-1	TRBV19	-
TGTGCCAGCAATCTCGCCGGGACAGGTCCGAGTGAGCAGTACTTC	CASNLAGTGPSEQYF	TRBD1	TRBJ2-7	TRBV2	-
TGTGCCAGCAGCTTAGTGGTCTTGGGACACCCTGGGGTCGGGGAGCTGTTTTTT	CASSLVVLGHPGVGELFF	-	TRBJ2-2	TRBV7-8	-
TGTGCCAGCAGCTTCAACGGCTTCGGACAGGTGGACTACAATGAGCAGTTCTTC	CASSFNGFGQVDYNEQFF	TRBD1	TRBJ2-1	TRBV7-3	-
TGTGCCAGCATTAAGACAGGGGGCAGATATTCACCCCTCCACTTT	CASIKTGGRYSPLHF	TRBD1	TRBJ1-6	TRBV28	-
TGTGCCAGCAGCCTAGGGGACGGGAATGAAAAACTGTTTTTT	CASSLGDGNEKLFF	-	TRBJ1-4	TRBV7-9	-
TGTGCCAGCAGCCCACGTCTCCCAGGGGGCGAGTCGGATGAGCAGTTCTTC	CASSPRLPGGESDEQFF	TRBD1	TRBJ2-1	TRBV7-9	once
TGTGCCAGTAGTTTTCGAGAGGGGGTTAGAGCTTTCTTT	CASSFREGVRAFF	-	TRBJ1-1	TRBV19	-
TGTGCCAGCAGACGCCTAGAGGAATTGCGAAGCTATGGCTACACCTTC	CASRRLEELRSYGYTF	-	TRBJ1-2	TRBV6-4	-
TGTGCCAGCAGTTTAACCTATCAGGGGGGTCAGCCCCAGCATTTT	CASSLTYQGGQPQHF	TRBD1	TRBJ1-5	TRBV28	-
TGCGCCAGCAGCCAAAGGGGCAGGGAAGGAAACATTCAGTACTTC	CASSQRGREGNIQYF	-	TRBJ2-4	TRBV4-1	once
TGTGCCAGCAGCGTAGCTCACCCGGGGACTGAAGCTTTCTTT	CASSVAHPGTEAFF	-	TRBJ1-1	TRBV9	-
TGTGCCAGCAGCGGCCCATGGCCCTACGAGCAGTACTTC	CASSGPWPYEQYF	-	TRBJ2-7	TRBV21-1	once
TGTGCCAGCTCACCTACACCAGTGGGGACTGAAGCTTTCTTT	CASSPTPVGTEAFF	-	TRBJ1-1	TRBV18	-
TGTGCCAGCAGCTTCCCAGGCTCTAGCACAGATACGCAGTATTTT	CASSFPGSSTDTQYF	-	TRBJ2-3	TRBV6-5	-
TGTGCCAGCAGCTCCTCACCAACGGGGCCGAACACCGGGGAGCTGTTTTTT	CASSSSPTGPNTGELFF	-	TRBJ2-2	TRBV7-2	-
TGCAGCGTGGGGACAGGGGCCTACGAGCAGTACTTC	CSVGTGAYEQYF	TRBD1	TRBJ2-7	TRBV29-1	-
TGTGCCAGCAGCTTAGTGGTAGGGGGCGGCGAGCAGTACTTC	CASSLVVGGGEQYF	TRBD1	TRBJ2-7	TRBV7-8	-
TGTGCCAGCAGGTCCCTAGCGGGGGTTCGGACGCAGTATTTT	CASRSLAGVRTQYF	TRBD2	TRBJ2-3	TRBV27	-